One sample yielded the 15 T cell receptor beta chains listed below, sequenced in a study of blood T cells in healthy people across ages. Alongside a J-beta primer mix, a sample-barcoded 5' primer served in a second PCR lasting roughly 7 to 11 cycles. In TCRdb, the 5' RACE reads were re-called with MiXCR into one record per CDR3 protein. The top ten hold 3% to 4.5% of the sample, which has about 800,000 distinct CDR3 sequences, roughly 25% seen once. This sample also appeared in a second study, on T cells of mothers and their children.

The sample consisted of blood. The receptor source for this set is a boy younger than 18 in good health.

The rearrangement joins TRBV6-1 to TRBJ1-2; 12 nucleotides line up with TRBD1. J lost 6 bases, V lost 5 bases, and 13 bases had no gene match. This CDR3 contains 17 residues. Germline CDR1 reads MNHNS; CDR2 reads SASEGT. The CDR3 nucleotides read TGTGCCAGCAGTCGTCCGGGACAGGGGGCTAAGTTAAATGGCTACACCTTC. It is translated as CASSRPGQGAKLNGYTF.

This clonotype was seen only a few times. The chain employs TRBV20-1 and TRBJ2-1; TRBD2 matches at 10 bases. This CDR3 region has 16 residues. The V gene's germline CDR1 is DFQATT and CDR2 SNEGSKA (reference sequence). V shed 1 base, J shed 2 bases, and the junction held 5 bases outside the gene matches. The CDR3 region is CSARGGLATTYNEQFF. The CDR3 nucleotides are TGCAGTGCTAGAGGGGGACTAGCGACTACCTACAATGAGCAGTTCTTC.

The sample holds a few counts of this clonotype. The genes are TRBV27 and TRBJ2-2; D gene uncertain. V lost 10 bases to trimming and J lost 0 bases, with 9 bases between them. The CDR3 is 13 amino acids. CDR1 is MNHEY, CDR2 SMNVEV, per germline (reference sequence). The CDR3 DNA reads TGTGCCACCCGGACGCCGAACACCGGGGAGCTGTTTTTT. This codes for CATRTPNTGELFF.

This chain links TRBV4-2 with TRBJ1-2; possible D gene TRBD1, 6 bases. Between the trimmed V and J ends, which lost 2 bases and 5 bases, there was a span of 15 bases. This CDR3 has 15 residues. Germline assignment: CDR1 LGHNA and CDR2 YNFKEQ. The CDR3 sequence: CASSQTGQILYGYTF. For the CDR3, the DNA is TGTGCCAGCAGCCAAACCGGACAGATCCTTTATGGCTACACCTTC.

This clonotype was seen only a few times. This CDR3 reads CASSLALGRPDNYEQYF. Written as DNA, the CDR3 is TGTGCCAGCAGCTTAGCTCTAGGGCGGCCGGATAACTACGAGCAGTACTTC. This sequence joins TRBV7-9 and TRBJ2-7; D remains ambiguous. V was cut by 0 bases and J by 3 bases, with 18 bases left in between. CDR3 length: 17 residues. The germline V gene encodes CDR1 SEHNR and CDR2 FQNEAQ (reference sequence).

This clonotype was recorded many times. This sequence joins TRBV12-3 or TRBV12-4 and TRBJ2-5; tentative D call: TRBD1 (6 bases). The J call may be in error: the DNA end matches TRBJ2-7 better. The CDR3 extends over 13 amino acids. The CDR3, as DNA: TGTGCCAGCAGTTTTCAGGGGTTATACGAGCAGTACTTC. It codes for CASSFQGLYEQYF.

The chain is built from TRBV29-1 and TRBJ1-2; no clear D gene. The V end lost 3 bases, the J end lost 1 base, and 6 bases lay between the germline ends. CDR3 size: 12 residues. Germline V CDR1 and CDR2: SQVTM, ANQGSEA. The CDR3 DNA follows: TGCAGCGTTGATGGGATTAACTATGGCTACACCTTC. It codes for CSVDGINYGYTF.

The table lists this clonotype with a few counts. The chain joins TRBV28 to TRBJ2-4; D is undetermined. The CDR3 is 11 amino acids. In germline, CDR1 is MDHEN, CDR2 SYDVKM. The V end lost 5 bases, the J end lost 7 bases, and 6 bases lay between the germline ends. The CDR3 protein is CASSVSNIQYF. The CDR3 nucleotides are TGTGCCAGCAGTGTCTCGAACATTCAGTACTTC. Based on the CDR3 plus reference TRBV28 and TRBJ2-4, the full variable domain is DVKVTQSSRYLVKRTGEKVFLECVQDMDHENMFWYRQDPGLGLRLIYFSYDVKMKEKGDIPEGYSVSREKKERFSLILESASTNQTSMYLCASSVSNIQYFGAGTRLSVL.

Here the CDR3 DNA reads TGTGCCAGCAGTTACTTGGACACCTTAACCAATCAGCCCCAGCATTTT. Translated: CASSYLDTLTNQPQHF. V gene TRBV6-6 combines with J gene TRBJ1-5, with a weak D call TRBD1 (5 bases). V gave up 1 base and J gave up 3 bases, with 13 bases separating them. The germline V gene has CDR1 MNHNY and CDR2 SVGAGI (reference sequence). The CDR3 spans 16 residues.

For this clonotype: It may be a read error: a sequence one base away is much more abundant. This chain connects TRBV6-1 to TRBJ2-5; D is perhaps TRBD1 (5 bases). The DNA end is a closer match to TRBJ2-7, so the J assignment may be wrong. CDR1 MNHNS and CDR2 SASEGT come from the germline V gene. The CDR3 spans 14 residues. Here the CDR3 reads CAALSWGSSYEQYF. The CDR3 DNA follows: TGTGCAGCATTAAGCTGGGGCAGTTCCTACGAGCAGTACTTC.

Comments on this clonotype: At one end the junction does not follow the germline gene, possibly because of a read error. The rearrangement uses TRBV6-2 or TRBV6-3 and TRBJ2-5; D uncertain. In germline, CDR1 is MNHEY, CDR2 SVGEGT. The CDR3 covers 12 residues. CDR3 region: CTSRSLGETQYF. The CDR3 region has the DNA TGTACCAGTAGGAGTCTGGGGGAGACCCAGTACTTC.

V gene TRBV12-3 or TRBV12-4 combines with J gene TRBJ2-5; 7 bases match TRBD2. Matching the DNA end better, TRBJ2-1 makes the J call doubtful. The CDR3 is 11 residues long. For the CDR3, the DNA is TGTGCCAGCAGTGCAGCGGGAAGGCAGTTCTTC. Its translation is CASSAAGRQFF.

This sequence joins TRBV27 and TRBJ2-1; 13 bases match TRBD2. Germline values: CDR1 MNHEY, CDR2 SMNVEV (reference sequence). This CDR3 has 15 amino acids. V lost 6 bases to trimming and J lost 9 bases; unmatched junction nucleotides: 8. The DNA of the CDR3 is TGTGCCAGCAGCCATGGACTAGCGGGAGTCGGTGAGCAGTTCTTC. The encoded protein is CASSHGLAGVGEQFF.

V usage is TRBV9 and J usage is TRBJ2-5, with 8 bases that match TRBD1. Germline lookup yields CDR1 SGDLS and CDR2 YYNGEE. This CDR3 has 16 residues. The V segment lost 0 bases and the J segment 4 bases; nucleotides outside the gene matches: 8. The CDR3: CASSVGSGQGRETQYF. For the CDR3, the DNA is TGTGCCAGCAGCGTAGGATCCGGACAGGGCAGAGAGACCCAGTACTTC.

There are a few counts of this clonotype. V gene TRBV13 combines with J gene TRBJ2-6; TRBD1 matches at 10 bases. After removal of 4 bases from V and 0 bases from J, the junction contained 12 bases not matched to a gene. Per the germline V gene, CDR1 is PRHDT and CDR2 is FYEKMQ (reference sequence). The CDR3 has 20 residues. CDR3 in DNA: TGTGCCAGCAGCTCCCGAGGACAGGGGGACGCATACTCTGGGGCCAACGTCCTGACTTTC. Its translation is CASSSRGQGDAYSGANVLTF.